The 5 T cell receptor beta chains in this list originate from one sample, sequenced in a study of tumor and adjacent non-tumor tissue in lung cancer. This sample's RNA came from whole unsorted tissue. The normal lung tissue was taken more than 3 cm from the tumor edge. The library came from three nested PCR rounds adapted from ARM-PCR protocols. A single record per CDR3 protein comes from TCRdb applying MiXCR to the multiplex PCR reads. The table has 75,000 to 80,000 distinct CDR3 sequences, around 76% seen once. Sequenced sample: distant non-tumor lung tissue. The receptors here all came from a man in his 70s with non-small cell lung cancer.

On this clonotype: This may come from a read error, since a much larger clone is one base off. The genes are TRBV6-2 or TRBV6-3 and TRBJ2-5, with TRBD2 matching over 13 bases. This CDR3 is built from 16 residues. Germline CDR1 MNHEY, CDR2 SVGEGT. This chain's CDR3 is CSSSSGLAGDLETQYF. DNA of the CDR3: TGTTCCAGCAGTTCCGGACTAGCGGGAGATTTGGAGACCCAGTACTTC.

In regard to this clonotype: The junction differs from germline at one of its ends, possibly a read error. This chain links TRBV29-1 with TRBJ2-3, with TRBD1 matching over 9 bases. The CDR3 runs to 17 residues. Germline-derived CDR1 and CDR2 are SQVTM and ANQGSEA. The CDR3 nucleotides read TGCAGCTTACTCCCATATGTGACAGGGGGGGATACACATACGGAGTATTTT. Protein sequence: CSLLPYVTGGDTHTEYF.

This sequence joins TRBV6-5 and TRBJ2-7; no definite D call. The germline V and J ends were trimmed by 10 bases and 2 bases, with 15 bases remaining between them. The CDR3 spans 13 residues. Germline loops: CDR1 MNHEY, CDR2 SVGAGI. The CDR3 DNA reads TGTGCCAACAGCTACACGGAAGCCTACGAGCAGTACTTC. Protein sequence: CANSYTEAYEQYF.

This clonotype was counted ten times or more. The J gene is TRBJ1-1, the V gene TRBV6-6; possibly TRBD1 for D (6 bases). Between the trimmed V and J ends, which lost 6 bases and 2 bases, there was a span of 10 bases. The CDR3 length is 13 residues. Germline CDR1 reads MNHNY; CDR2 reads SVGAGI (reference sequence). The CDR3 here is CASRDRINTEAFF. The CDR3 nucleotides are TGTGCCAGCAGAGACAGGATAAACACTGAAGCTTTCTTT.

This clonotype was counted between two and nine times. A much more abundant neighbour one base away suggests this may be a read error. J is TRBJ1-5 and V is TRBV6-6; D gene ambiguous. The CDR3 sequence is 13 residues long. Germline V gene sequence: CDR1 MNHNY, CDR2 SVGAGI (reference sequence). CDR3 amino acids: CASSYTLVQLQHF. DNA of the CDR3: TGTGCCAGCAGTTACACTTTGGTACAGCTCCAGCATTTT.